This T cell receptor beta chain was identified in a study of regulatory T cells in long-lasting Graves disease. The sample's time point: newly diagnosed GD, antithyroid drugs for less than 3 months. PBMC RNA served as the TCR library source. The patients were enrolled through endocrinology in Xi'an, China. As collected, the peripheral blood samples measured about 9.2 milliliters each and went into EDTA tubes. Trimming at V came to 5 bases and at J to 14 bases, leaving 11 bases not matched to a gene. Germline CDR1 and CDR2: SEHNR and FQNEAQ (reference sequence). The CDR3 sequence is 13 residues long. In building TCR beta libraries, iRepertoire HTBI primers were used together with Arm-PCR of CDR3 regions. TCRdb used MiXCR to reprocess the multiplex PCR reads, holding one entry per CDR3 protein. The data show roughly 400,000 distinct CDR3 sequences, about a sixth seen once. These data also featured in a second study, about T cells in Graves' hyperthyroidism and ophthalmopathy. That report adds: When the TCR CDR3 underwent first-round RT-PCR, the HTBI primer set was used.

The sequencing used peripheral blood mononuclear cells (PBMCs), collected at new diagnosis, from a patient treated with antithyroid drugs. The V gene is TRBV7-9, the J gene TRBJ2-2, with TRBD1 identical over 7 bases. The clonotype was recovered from a woman under 30 with Graves disease. The CDR3 DNA follows: TGTGCCAGCAGCCCAAGAGACAGGGAAGGCCTGTTTTTT. This encodes CASSPRDREGLFF.